The clone carrying this TCR beta chain has at least ten counts. Its specificity is not known. This entry belongs to a study of T cells in Graves' hyperthyroidism and ophthalmopathy. Whole-study results and caveats: Peripheral blood also featured most of the thyroid clonotypes expanded above 0.001.

Germline lookup yields CDR1 DFQATT and CDR2 SNEGSKA (reference sequence). With 0 bases removed from V and 2 bases from J, the gap between germline ends came to 5 bases. The CDR3 extends over 12 amino acids. Uncontrolled infection, other autoimmune disease, pregnancy or lactation led to exclusion. Amplification targeted TCR beta CDR3 regions from RNA transcripts. The primer set for the first-round RT-PCR of the TCR CDR3 was HTBI. TCRdb called the multiplex PCR reads again in MiXCR, with one record for every CDR3 protein. This table holds 250,000 or so distinct CDR3 sequences, about 17% found once. The gene calls are TRBV20-1 and TRBJ2-7; no reliable D call. This receptor was obtained from a woman under 30 with Graves' ophthalmopathy. The sample taken for sequencing was blood. In DNA form, the CDR3 reads TGCAGTGCTAGAGATGTGGCCTACGAGCAGTACTTC. Amino acid sequence: CSARDVAYEQYF.